Here is one T cell receptor (beta chain) with its context. The V gene end was trimmed by 8 bases and the J gene end by 3 bases; junction bases not matched to a gene: 7. CDR1 MNHEY and CDR2 SMNVEV come from the germline V gene (reference sequence). CDR3 length equals 14 residues. This specimen comes from a study of blood T cell repertoires in COVID-19. Turning to the study itself: Material from acute and convalescent COVID-19 was sourced from the United States, Italy and Spain.

Using immunoSEQ multiplex PCR, the repertoire was profiled, and TCRdb retains in-frame clones only, with some absent. There are 240,000 or so clones in the sample; roughly nine tenths occur only once, and 6.2% lies in the top ten. This receptor was obtained from a man aged 60 to 75 with acute or convalescent COVID-19. V is TRBV27 and J is TRBJ2-7, with 10 bases identical to TRBD1. Sequencing used peripheral blood. CDR3 DNA sequence: TGTGCCAGCGGATCGGGACAGGGGTACTACGAGCAGTACTTC. It is translated as CASGSGQGYYEQYF.